The rows below give T cell receptor beta chains drawn from one sample of a study of shared clonotypes between healthy human individuals. Sequenced by immunoSEQ multiplex PCR; TCRdb stores in-frame clones only, minus some. The repertoire holds about 2.4 million clones, with roughly 93% as singletons. Sample: naive CD4+ T cells from PBMCs. These receptor sequences come from a man younger than 30 in good health. Some clones in this sample may be carry-over from other donors' samples. Each CDR3 is given with its conserved first and last residue. D genes are given only for firm matches. Some rows have no size entry. The others give once, few or many, or a class for an expanded clone.

clone_size	d_call	v_call	j_call	cdr3_aa	cdr3_nt
-	-	TRBV16	TRBJ1-5	CASSQGIGTAYNQPQHF	TGTGCCAGCAGCCAGGGTATAGGGACGGCCTACAATCAGCCCCAGCATTTT
-	-	TRBV2	TRBJ2-3	CASRAGRGDTQYF	TGTGCCAGCAGGGCGGGGCGGGGAGATACGCAGTATTTT
-	TRBD2	TRBV27	TRBJ2-7	CASSPERDSYEQYF	TGTGCCAGCAGTCCCGAGCGGGACTCCTACGAGCAGTACTTC
-	-	TRBV7-6	TRBJ1-2	CASSLPGYGYTF	TGTGCCAGCAGCCTACCAGGGTATGGCTACACCTTC
-	-	TRBV11-2	TRBJ2-1	CASSPGQLGSYNEQFF	TGTGCCAGCAGCCCAGGACAGCTTGGCTCCTACAATGAGCAGTTCTTC
-	-	TRBV7-9	TRBJ2-2	CASSLDWQLGGELFF	TGTGCCAGCAGCTTAGATTGGCAGTTGGGCGGGGAGCTGTTTTTT
few	-	TRBV29-1	TRBJ2-1	CSVGRSGNEQFF	TGCAGCGTTGGCCGCAGCGGCAATGAGCAGTTCTTC
-	TRBD2	TRBV9	TRBJ2-3	CASSLAGSPDTQYF	TGTGCCAGCAGCCTAGCGGGATCGCCAGATACGCAGTATTTT
-	-	TRBV7-6	TRBJ2-1	CASSSLKGSGYNEQFF	TGTGCCAGCAGCTCCCTAAAAGGGAGCGGCTACAATGAGCAGTTCTTC
-	-	TRBV28	TRBJ1-5	CASNPPPRDDQPQHF	TGTGCCAGCAACCCCCCCCCGCGGGATGATCAGCCCCAGCATTTT
-	TRBD2	TRBV30	TRBJ2-7	CAWSVGLAGAYEQYF	TGTGCCTGGAGTGTGGGACTAGCGGGAGCCTACGAGCAGTACTTC
-	-	TRBV7-9	TRBJ2-1	CASSFHVSYNEQFF	TGTGCCAGCAGCTTTCATGTCTCCTACAATGAGCAGTTCTTC
-	-	TRBV30	TRBJ2-1	CAWSYYNEQFF	TGTGCCTGGAGTTATTACAATGAGCAGTTCTTC
-	-	TRBV25-1	TRBJ1-1	CASSPTAGDVLNTEAFF	TGTGCCAGCAGCCCCACCGCCGGGGACGTTTTGAACACTGAAGCTTTCTTT
-	TRBD2	TRBV29-1	TRBJ2-3	CSVAGGPSTDTQYF	TGCAGCGTTGCGGGAGGCCCCAGCACAGATACGCAGTATTTT
-	TRBD1	TRBV5-1	TRBJ1-2	CASSGGQGRGYTF	TGCGCCAGCAGCGGAGGACAGGGGCGAGGCTACACCTTC
-	TRBD2	TRBV18	TRBJ2-1	CASSPLAAHYNEQFF	TGTGCCAGCTCCCCACTAGCGGCACACTACAATGAGCAGTTCTTC
once	TRBD2	TRBV28	TRBJ2-7	CASSRSGSARRDEQYF	TGTGCCAGCAGTCGTAGCGGGAGTGCAAGGCGCGACGAGCAGTACTTC
-	-	TRBV7-8	TRBJ2-2	CASSQAGSNTGELFF	TGTGCCAGCAGCCAAGCAGGGTCCAACACCGGGGAGCTGTTTTTT
-	TRBD2	TRBV7-8	TRBJ2-7	CASSHTSGASVPYEQYF	TGTGCCAGCAGCCATACTAGCGGCGCGAGCGTTCCCTACGAGCAGTACTTC
-	TRBD2	TRBV18	TRBJ2-5	CASSPPGEAGETQYF	TGTGCCAGCTCACCACCGGGGGAAGCGGGGGAGACCCAGTACTTC
-	-	TRBV28	TRBJ2-7	CASARTATYEQYF	TGTGCCAGCGCTCGAACTGCTACCTACGAGCAGTACTTC
-	-	TRBV6-4	TRBJ2-1	CAGPHRDYNEQFF	TGTGCCGGTCCGCACAGGGACTACAATGAGCAGTTCTTC
-	-	TRBV2	TRBJ2-7	CASRETGTESDEQYF	TGTGCCAGCAGGGAAACCGGGACCGAATCTGACGAGCAGTACTTC
-	-	TRBV7-2	TRBJ1-1	CASSFQAMNTEAFF	TGTGCCAGCAGCTTCCAGGCAATGAACACTGAAGCTTTCTTT
-	TRBD1	TRBV18	TRBJ1-2	CASSPGQGGNYGYTF	TGTGCCAGCTCACCCGGACAGGGGGGTAACTATGGCTACACCTTC